One and the same sample provided the 32 T cell receptor beta chains below, sequenced in a study of Graves' ophthalmopathy and Graves' hyperthyroidism (dated 2018 in TCRdb). Sequencing instrument: Illumina HiSeq 2000. TCR beta CDR3 regions were amplified from RNA transcripts for repertoire sequencing. The first round of RT-PCR was done with HTBI primers and the Qiagen OneStep RT-PCR kit, and was followed by a second round of multiplex PCR, then size selection and purification. TCRdb passed the public sequencing reads through fastp at Q25 and MiXCR, retaining productive beta sequences. When rows share a CDR3 protein, they turn into one entry using the most common DNA and genes. In all, the sample holds about 230,000 distinct CDR3 sequences, and around 50% of those were seen once. Over 40% of the sample is taken by the ten largest. Sequencing input: peripheral blood. The receptors were gathered from an adult man with Graves' ophthalmopathy.

The chain employs TRBV5-5 and TRBJ2-7; a weak D match, TRBD1 (6 bases). V lost 1 base and J lost 4, with 15 bases in between. The CDR3 covers 15 residues. Germline V lookup: CDR1 SGHKS, CDR2 YYEKEE (reference sequence). The CDR3 bases are TGTGCCAGCAGCTTGTACAGGGAAGGGGGTTACGAGCAGTACTTC. Encoded protein: CASSLYREGGYEQYF. The variable domain in full, with the rest retrieved from reference TRBV5-5 and TRBJ2-7, is DAGVTQSPTHLIKTRGQQVTLRCSPISGHKSVSWYQQVLGQGPQFIFQYYEKEERGRGNFPDRFSARQFPNYSSELNVNALLLGDSALYLCASSLYREGGYEQYFGPGTRLTVT.

The chain employs TRBV7-3 and TRBJ1-4, with 10 bases identical to TRBD1. Per germline, CDR1 SGHTA and CDR2 FQGTGA. The junction had 4 bases not matched to a gene; V was cut back by 4 bases and J by 2 bases. The CDR3 spans 16 residues. CDR3 in DNA: TGTGCCAGCAGCTCCTCGACAGGGGGCACTAATGAAAAACTGTTTTTT. Its protein product is CASSSSTGGTNEKLFF.

This clonotype was counted a few times. The chain uses TRBV2 and TRBJ1-4, with 7 nucleotides matching TRBD1. J gave up 8 bases and V 9 bases, and 12 bases lay outside the gene matches. CDR3 length equals 14 residues. Looked up from germline, CDR1 is SNHLY and CDR2 is FYNNEI. CDR3 sequence reads: CASRTGDGGEKLFF. CDR3 coding DNA: TGTGCCAGTAGAACAGGGGATGGAGGGGAAAAACTGTTTTTT.

V and J are TRBV5-1 and TRBJ1-2; D uncertain. Germline V CDR1 and CDR2: SGHRS, YFSETQ. The V end was cut by 0 bases, the J end by 4 bases, with 7 bases between. The CDR3 runs to 13 residues. As DNA, the CDR3 is TGCGCCAGCAGCTTGGATTGGGGCTATGGCTACACCTTC. It codes for CASSLDWGYGYTF.

The chain is built from TRBV20-1 and TRBJ2-7; tentatively, D is TRBD1 (6 bases). Between the trimmed V and J ends, which lost 0 bases and 5 bases, there was a span of 11 bases. The germline V gene has CDR1 DFQATT and CDR2 SNEGSKA (reference sequence). The CDR3 consists of 13 residues. In DNA, the CDR3 is TGCAGTGCTAGAGATCGCCGGGACAACGAGCAGTACTTC. Amino acids: CSARDRRDNEQYF.

This chain uses TRBV10-1 with TRBJ2-7; 7 nucleotides agree with TRBD1. This CDR3 is 15 amino acids long. The J segment lost 0 bases and the V segment lost 5 bases, leaving 7 bases of the junction unmatched. Germline V lookup: CDR1 WNHNN, CDR2 SYGVQD (reference sequence). CDR3 in amino acids: CASSLFGTASYEQYF. In nucleotides, the CDR3 is TGCGCCAGCAGTCTATTCGGGACAGCCTCCTACGAGCAGTACTTC.

The chain combines TRBV7-2 with TRBJ1-2; perhaps TRBD1 as D (5 bases). V shed 5 bases and J shed 8 bases, with 15 bases lying between them. The CDR3 has 13 amino acids. The germline gives CDR1 SGHTA, CDR2 FQGNSA. The CDR3 DNA reads TGTGCCAGCAGCCGTGGGGGGGGATGGGGCTACACCTTC. Translated, it gives CASSRGGGWGYTF.

This chain uses TRBV4-2 with TRBJ1-2; 8 bases agree with TRBD1. After removal of 4 bases from V and 6 bases from J, the junction contained 10 bases not matched to a gene. The CDR3 runs to 15 residues. Germline lookup yields CDR1 LGHNA and CDR2 YNFKEQ. CDR3 coding DNA: TGTGCCAGCAGCCCTGTATCGACAGGGGTCGATGGCTACACCTTC. Amino acid sequence: CASSPVSTGVDGYTF.

The chain employs TRBV12-3 or TRBV12-4 and TRBJ1-1; 9 positions match TRBD1. After removal of 6 bases from V and 3 bases from J, the junction contained 2 bases not matched to a gene. The CDR3 runs 13 residues. The CDR3 region has the DNA TGTGCCAGCAGACAGGGGGCTTACACTGAAGCTTTCTTT. Translation gives CASRQGAYTEAFF.

The sample holds many counts of this clonotype. The chain combines TRBV10-3 with TRBJ2-5, with 8 bases that match TRBD1. Per germline, CDR1 ENHRY and CDR2 SYGVKD. V dropped 5 bases and J dropped 5; count of bases not matched to a gene: 10. CDR3 length equals 15 residues. CDR3 amino acids: CAISSSTGDVETQYF. The CDR3, as DNA: TGTGCCATCAGTTCCTCGACAGGGGACGTTGAGACCCAGTACTTC.

The chain couples TRBV6-1 to TRBJ2-7; D gene ambiguous. V was cut by 2 bases and J by 0 bases, with 5 bases left in between. CDR1 and CDR2 (germline): MNHNS, SASEGT. This CDR3 has 13 residues. CDR3 in DNA: TGTGCCAGCAGTGAAACCGGCTCCTACGAGCAGTACTTC. It encodes CASSETGSYEQYF.

This chain links TRBV7-9 with TRBJ2-5; weak D call: TRBD1 (5 bases). Germline assignment: CDR1 SEHNR and CDR2 FQNEAQ (reference sequence). Trimming stripped 3 bases from V and 1 base from J, with 27 bases between. The CDR3 is 20 amino acids. The CDR3 DNA follows: TGTGCCAGCAGCTTGAGTTCCTTCACCTACAGGCACCAGGTCCAAGAGACCCAGTACTTC. Protein product: CASSLSSFTYRHQVQETQYF. The entire variable domain, with the rest obtained from reference TRBV7-9 and TRBJ2-5, is as follows: DTGVSQNPRHKITKRGQNVTFRCDPISEHNRLYWYRQTLGQGPEFLTYFQNEAQLEKSRLLSDRFSAERPKGSFSTLEIQRTEQGDSAMYLCASSLSSFTYRHQVQETQYFGPGTRLLVL.

This chain uses TRBV12-3 or TRBV12-4 with TRBJ1-1; TRBD1 matches at 8 bases. V was pared by 5 bases and J by 1 base, with 12 bases of the junction left unmatched. The CDR3 totals 17 residues. The CDR3 loop is CASSLGQGGVPNTEAFF. The DNA for the CDR3 is TGTGCCAGCAGTCTTGGACAGGGAGGAGTCCCGAACACTGAAGCTTTCTTT.

The chain has TRBV6-5 and TRBJ2-7; D may be TRBD2 (6 bases). This CDR3 has 15 amino acids. Germline assignment: CDR1 MNHEY and CDR2 SVGAGI. Trimming stripped 0 bases from V and 3 bases from J, with 12 bases between. CDR3 sequence: CASSYSTSSGYEQYF. The CDR3 region has the DNA TGTGCCAGCAGTTACTCAACTAGCTCGGGCTACGAGCAGTACTTC.

The rearrangement uses TRBV12-3 or TRBV12-4 and TRBJ2-7; 7 bases fit TRBD2. CDR3 size: 14 residues. The V gene end was trimmed by 8 bases and the J gene end by 4 bases; junction bases not matched to a gene: 11. CDR3 nucleotide sequence: TGTGCCAGCTGCCGGGAGGTGAAAGGTTACGAGCAGTACTTC. Translated, it gives CASCREVKGYEQYF.

This clonotype was seen ten or more times. The CDR3 nucleotides read TGTGCCAGCAGTGAAGATCAGGGCCAGACCCAGTACTTC. Translation gives CASSEDQGQTQYF. This chain uses TRBV2 with TRBJ2-5, with D possibly being TRBD1 (5 bases). The germline V gene encodes CDR1 SNHLY and CDR2 FYNNEI. The CDR3 covers 13 residues. Between the trimmed V and J ends, which lost 1 base and 6 bases, there was a span of 9 bases.

This clonotype came up a few times. The chain has TRBV12-3 or TRBV12-4 and TRBJ1-2; D ambiguous. V dropped 2 bases and J dropped 5 bases, with 6 bases sitting between them. CDR3 length: 12 amino acids. CDR3 bases: TGTGCCAGCAGTTTAAGCGCATATGGCTACACCTTC. This codes for CASSLSAYGYTF.

This clonotype was picked up a small number of times. The chain uses TRBV19 and TRBJ1-6, with 8 bases fitting TRBD1. Germline loops: CDR1 LNHDA, CDR2 SQIVND (reference sequence). This CDR3 is built from 14 residues. Trimming cost V 4 bases and J 9 bases; bases outside gene matches: 5. CDR3 nucleotide sequence: TGTGCCAGTAGTACAGACAGGGGCGGTTCACCCCTCCACTTT. It specifies CASSTDRGGSPLHF.

V gene TRBV7-2 combines with J gene TRBJ2-7; 7 bases fit TRBD2. V gave up 5 bases and J gave up 2 bases; unmatched junction bases: 9. This CDR3 has 15 amino acids. CDR1 is SGHTA, CDR2 FQGNSA, per germline. The CDR3: CASSPWTRATYEQYF. CDR3 DNA sequence: TGTGCCAGCAGCCCCTGGACTAGGGCAACCTACGAGCAGTACTTC.

The gene calls are TRBV5-4 and TRBJ1-4; weak D call: TRBD1 (5 bases). The CDR3 totals 16 residues. The ends were cut back, 3 bases at V and 8 bases at J, with 20 bases in the middle. Per germline, CDR1 SGHNT and CDR2 YYREEE (reference sequence). CDR3 DNA: TGTGCCAGCAGCTCCCGGGACTCTGGGTGGAACGAAAAACTGTTTTTT. This translates into CASSSRDSGWNEKLFF. The variable domain in full, completed from reference TRBV5-4 and TRBJ1-4, reads ETGVTQSPTHLIKTRGQQVTLRCSSQSGHNTVSWYQQALGQGPQFIFQYYREEENGRGNFPPRFSGLQFPNYSSELNVNALELDDSALYLCASSSRDSGWNEKLFFGSGTQLSVL.

This clonotype was found a few times. This chain uses TRBV7-2 with TRBJ1-1; tentatively, D is TRBD1 (6 bases). The germline gives CDR1 SGHTA, CDR2 FQGNSA. The CDR3 consists of 12 residues. V lost 2 bases to trimming and J lost 7 bases, with 8 bases between them. This CDR3 is CASSLQGYEAFF. The DNA of the CDR3 is TGTGCCAGCAGCTTACAGGGGTATGAAGCTTTCTTT.

This clonotype was counted only a few times. The CDR3 nucleotides are TGTGCCAGCAGTTTAGGGACAAAAGAGACCCAGTACTTC. As protein: CASSLGTKETQYF. The genes are TRBV12-3 or TRBV12-4 and TRBJ2-5; D perhaps matches TRBD1 (5 bases). The CDR3 runs 13 residues. V was trimmed by 1 base and J by 3 bases, leaving 6 bases between them.

This clonotype was detected only a few times. The V gene is TRBV7-8, the J gene TRBJ2-7, with TRBD1 identical over 10 bases. J gave up 6 bases and V 5 bases, and 7 bases lay outside the gene matches. There are 14 residues in the CDR3. Germline V lookup: CDR1 SGHVS, CDR2 FQNEAQ. The CDR3 DNA reads TGTGCCAGCAGCGCCCAGACAGGGGGCGCCGAGCAGTACTTC. This gives the protein CASSAQTGGAEQYF.

The chain has TRBV20-1 and TRBJ1-5; weak D call: TRBD1 (6 bases). Trimming took 6 bases from V and 0 from J, leaving 12 bases between them. The CDR3 extends over 14 amino acids. Per germline, CDR1 DFQATT and CDR2 SNEGSKA (reference sequence). The CDR3 here is CSAKDSLSNQPQHF. The CDR3 DNA reads TGCAGTGCCAAGGACAGTCTTAGCAATCAGCCCCAGCATTTT.

The table lists this clonotype with a few counts. This chain joins TRBV20-1 and TRBJ2-5, with D tentatively TRBD2 (6 bases). Deletions cut 1 base from V and 3 bases from J, with 12 bases between. The CDR3 has 14 residues. In germline, CDR1 is DFQATT, CDR2 SNEGSKA (reference sequence). CDR3 in DNA: TGCAGTGCTAGAGGGGAGGCAGGTGAAGAGACCCAGTACTTC. Residues: CSARGEAGEETQYF.

This chain uses TRBV5-1 with TRBJ2-7; D remains unclear. The CDR3 loop spans 16 amino acids. CDR1 is SGHRS and CDR2 is YFSETQ in the germline V gene. With 0 bases removed from V and 6 bases from J, the gap between germline ends came to 19 bases. For the CDR3, the DNA is TGCGCCAGCAGCTTGGAAGGTGGCCGAAGACACGGCGAGCAGTACTTC. Its protein is CASSLEGGRRHGEQYF.

This clonotype has more than one count but fewer than ten. The chain carries TRBV9 and TRBJ1-1; D is perhaps TRBD1 (5 bases). The CDR3 runs to 14 residues. V was pared by 2 bases and J by 3 bases, with 11 bases between. Per germline, CDR1 SGDLS and CDR2 YYNGEE. The CDR3 nucleotides are TGTGCCAGCAGCGTCGCCCTAGGGGACACTGAAGCTTTCTTT. This translates into CASSVALGDTEAFF. Drawing the rest from reference TRBV9 and TRBJ1-1, the complete variable domain is DSGVTQTPKHLITATGQRVTLRCSPRSGDLSVYWYQQSLDQGLQFLIQYYNGEERAKGNILERFSAQQFPDLHSELNLSSLELGDSALYFCASSVALGDTEAFFGQGTRLTVV.

The V and J genes are TRBV7-2 and TRBJ2-5; 10 bases match TRBD2. The CDR3 loop spans 15 amino acids. V was clipped by 5 bases and J by 2 bases; unmatched bases: 5. Germline values: CDR1 SGHTA, CDR2 FQGNSA. The CDR3 here is CASSTLAGVQETQYF. The CDR3 nucleotides read TGTGCCAGCAGCACTCTAGCGGGGGTACAAGAGACCCAGTACTTC.

The chain recombines TRBV7-9 with TRBJ2-3; 7 bases align to TRBD1. With 2 bases clipped from V and 5 bases from J, the junction kept 7 bases outside the gene matches. This CDR3 contains 15 residues. Germline lookup yields CDR1 SEHNR and CDR2 FQNEAQ (reference sequence). The CDR3 DNA reads as TGTGCCAGCAGCTTAACTTGGGACAGCGTAGATACGCAGTATTTT. It encodes CASSLTWDSVDTQYF.

The chain joins TRBV20-1 to TRBJ1-2, with 11 bases aligning to TRBD1. The V gene end was trimmed by 8 bases and the J gene end by 8 bases; junction bases not matched to a gene: 10. Germline values: CDR1 DFQATT, CDR2 SNEGSKA (reference sequence). This CDR3 has 13 residues. The CDR3 DNA sequence: TGCAGTCACCGGGACAGGGGGTTAACGGGCTACACCTTC. Its protein product is CSHRDRGLTGYTF.

The chain joins TRBV11-2 to TRBJ2-7; 7 bases fit TRBD2. This CDR3 spans 13 amino acids. Germline-derived CDR1 and CDR2 are SGHAT and FQNNGV. J lost 7 bases, V lost 3 bases, and 6 bases had no gene match. The CDR3 loop is CASSFPTGGEQYF. The CDR3 DNA is TGTGCCAGCAGCTTCCCCACGGGGGGAGAGCAGTACTTC.

The V and J genes are TRBV10-2 and TRBJ2-7; 8 bases align to TRBD1. Trimming took 8 bases from V and 2 from J; bases not matched to a gene: 11. This CDR3 spans 15 amino acids. In germline, CDR1 is WSHSY, CDR2 SAAADI. In DNA, the CDR3 is TGCGCCAGCGGCCGTGAGCCAGGGGGCACCTACGAGCAGTACTTC. Its protein product is CASGREPGGTYEQYF.